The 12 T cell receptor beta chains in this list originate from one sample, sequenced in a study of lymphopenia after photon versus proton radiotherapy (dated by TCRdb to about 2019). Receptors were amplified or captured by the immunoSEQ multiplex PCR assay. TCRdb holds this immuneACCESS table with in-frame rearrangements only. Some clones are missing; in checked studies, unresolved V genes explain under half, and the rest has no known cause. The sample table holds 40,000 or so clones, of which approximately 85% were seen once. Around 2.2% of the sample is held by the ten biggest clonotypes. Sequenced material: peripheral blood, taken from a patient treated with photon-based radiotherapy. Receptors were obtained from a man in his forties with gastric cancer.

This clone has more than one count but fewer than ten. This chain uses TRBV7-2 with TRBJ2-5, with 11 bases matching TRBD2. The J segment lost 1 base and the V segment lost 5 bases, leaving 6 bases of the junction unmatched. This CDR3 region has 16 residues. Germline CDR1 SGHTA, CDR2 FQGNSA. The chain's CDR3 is CASSVRLAGFQETQYF. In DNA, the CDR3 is TGTGCCAGCAGCGTACGACTAGCGGGGTTCCAAGAGACCCAGTACTTC.

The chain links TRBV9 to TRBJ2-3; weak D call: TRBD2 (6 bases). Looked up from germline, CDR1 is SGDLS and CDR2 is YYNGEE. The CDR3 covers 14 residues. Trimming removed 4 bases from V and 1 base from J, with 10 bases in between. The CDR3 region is CASSSEGGTDTQYF. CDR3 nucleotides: TGTGCCAGCAGCTCGGAGGGCGGCACAGATACGCAGTATTTT.

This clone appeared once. CDR3 sequence: CASSSDVAEKLFF. The CDR3 DNA follows: TGTGCCAGCAGCTCTGACGTCGCTGAAAAACTGTTTTTT. V gene TRBV5-4 combines with J gene TRBJ1-4, with D unresolved. The V and J ends lost 3 bases and 7 bases respectively, with 10 bases between them. CDR3 length equals 13 residues. Germline V gives CDR1 SGHNT, CDR2 YYREEE (reference sequence).

This chain's CDR3 is CSVDVAGTNTEAFF. DNA of the CDR3: TGCAGCGTTGACGTTGCAGGGACGAACACTGAAGCTTTCTTT. This chain links TRBV29-1 with TRBJ1-1; D might be TRBD1 (5 bases). Germline V gene data show CDR1 as SQVTM and CDR2 as ANQGSEA. V shed 3 bases and J shed 1 base, with 12 bases lying between them. The CDR3 has 14 amino acids.

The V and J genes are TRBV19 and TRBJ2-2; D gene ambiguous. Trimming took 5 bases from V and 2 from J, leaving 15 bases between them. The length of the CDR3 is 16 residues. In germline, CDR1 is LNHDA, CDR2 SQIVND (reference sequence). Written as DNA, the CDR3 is TGTGCCAGTAGTCCAGTAGGCAGGACCAACACCGGGGAGCTGTTTTTT. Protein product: CASSPVGRTNTGELFF.

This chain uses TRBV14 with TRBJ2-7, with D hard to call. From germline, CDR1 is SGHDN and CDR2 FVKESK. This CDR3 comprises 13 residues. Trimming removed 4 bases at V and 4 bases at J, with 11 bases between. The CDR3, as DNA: TGTGCCAGCAGCCCAACAAACCCTTACGAGCAGTACTTC. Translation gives CASSPTNPYEQYF.

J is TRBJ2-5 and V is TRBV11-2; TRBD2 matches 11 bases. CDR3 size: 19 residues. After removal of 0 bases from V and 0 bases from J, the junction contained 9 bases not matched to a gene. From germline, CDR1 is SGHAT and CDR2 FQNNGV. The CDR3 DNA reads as TGTGCCAGCAGCTTAGATTCCCTAGCGGGGGGTCGGTACCAAGAGACCCAGTACTTC. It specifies CASSLDSLAGGRYQETQYF.

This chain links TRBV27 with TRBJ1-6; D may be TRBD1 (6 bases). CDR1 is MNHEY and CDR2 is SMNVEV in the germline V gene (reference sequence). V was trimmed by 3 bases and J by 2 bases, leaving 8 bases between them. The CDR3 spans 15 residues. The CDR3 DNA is TGTGCCAGCAGTTTGGGGGCTACCTATAATTCACCCCTCCACTTT. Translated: CASSLGATYNSPLHF.

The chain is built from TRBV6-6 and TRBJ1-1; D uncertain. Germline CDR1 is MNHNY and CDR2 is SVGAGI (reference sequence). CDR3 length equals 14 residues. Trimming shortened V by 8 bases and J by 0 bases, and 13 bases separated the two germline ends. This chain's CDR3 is CASLRVPMNTEAFF. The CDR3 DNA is TGTGCCAGCTTGAGGGTGCCTATGAACACTGAAGCTTTCTTT.

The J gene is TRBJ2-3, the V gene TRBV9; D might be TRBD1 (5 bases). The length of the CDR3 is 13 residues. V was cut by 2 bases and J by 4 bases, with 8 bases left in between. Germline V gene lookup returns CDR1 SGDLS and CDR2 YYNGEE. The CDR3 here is CASSVGLADTQYF. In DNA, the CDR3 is TGTGCCAGCAGCGTGGGGCTAGCAGATACGCAGTATTTT.

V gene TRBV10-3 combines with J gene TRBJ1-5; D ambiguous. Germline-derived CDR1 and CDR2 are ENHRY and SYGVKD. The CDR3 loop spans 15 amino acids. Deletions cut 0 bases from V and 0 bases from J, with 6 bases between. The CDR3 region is CAISESIGSNQPQHF. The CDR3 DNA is TGTGCCATCAGTGAGTCGATAGGTAGCAATCAGCCCCAGCATTTT.

DNA of the CDR3: TGTGCCAGCAGCTTAGGGCCAGTCGAGACCCAGTACTTC. As protein: CASSLGPVETQYF. The chain has TRBV7-6 and TRBJ2-5, with D hard to call. The V gene lost 1 base and the J gene lost 5 bases, with 8 bases spanning the gap. CDR3 size: 13 residues. Germline lookup yields CDR1 SGHVS and CDR2 FNYEAQ.